This T cell receptor (beta chain) was identified during a study of blood T cells in healthy people across ages. The second PCR ran about 6 to 11 cycles with a sample-barcoded 5' primer and J-beta primers. TCRdb reprocessed the 5' RACE reads with MiXCR, giving one entry per CDR3 protein. The sample lists 850,000 to 950,000 distinct CDR3 sequences, 25% to 35% occurring once. The germline V gene encodes CDR1 MNHEY and CDR2 SMNVEV (reference sequence). With 9 bases removed from V and 11 bases from J, the gap between germline ends came to 13 bases. The CDR3 has 10 amino acids. V and J are TRBV27 and TRBJ2-5, with a tentative D call TRBD2 (5 bases). The clonotype originates from an elderly woman in good health. The sample consisted of blood. For the CDR3, the DNA is TGTGCCAGGGACGGGAAGGAGCAGTACTTC. This encodes CARDGKEQYF.